These 4 T cell receptor beta chains originate from one sample sequenced in a study of CDR3 diversity in severe acne. TCRdb ran MiXCR on the PCR reads and lists one entry per CDR3 protein. The data contain over 100,000 distinct CDR3 sequences, roughly half of them singletons. The material sequenced was blood. Receptors originate from a male donor with acne.

In nucleotides, the CDR3 is TGTGCCACCAGTGATGGGACAGGGGGCTATGGCTACACCTTC. This gives the protein CATSDGTGGYGYTF. The chain has TRBV24-1 and TRBJ1-2; TRBD1 matches at 11 bases. J was trimmed by 4 bases and V by 3 bases; bases with no gene match: 0. CDR3 size: 14 residues. In germline, CDR1 is KGHDR, CDR2 SFDVKD.

The chain combines TRBV6-1 with TRBJ1-3; D is unresolved. The germline V and J ends were trimmed by 0 bases and 8 bases, with 20 bases remaining between them. CDR1 is MNHNS and CDR2 is SASEGT in the germline V gene. This CDR3 is built from 17 residues. For the CDR3, the DNA is TGTGCCAGCAGTGAAGCGCTTGGGGAGGCCTATGGCTACACCATATATTTT. Translating gives CASSEALGEAYGYTIYF.

The V call is TRBV25-1, the J call TRBJ1-2, with 8 bases fitting TRBD1. The V gene's germline CDR1 is MGHDK and CDR2 SYGVNS. The CDR3 is made up of 14 amino acids. Trimming took 5 bases from V and 2 from J; bases not matched to a gene: 4. The CDR3 DNA reads TGTGCCAGCAGTCCGGACAGGGACAACTATGGCTACACCTTC. This gives the protein CASSPDRDNYGYTF.

V usage is TRBV7-9 and J usage is TRBJ2-7, with 9 bases fitting TRBD1. Trimming took 5 bases from V and 4 from J; bases not matched to a gene: 18. Germline loops: CDR1 SEHNR, CDR2 FQNEAQ (reference sequence). The CDR3 has 18 amino acids. In DNA form, the CDR3 reads TGTGCCAGCAGCCAAGGGACGGTTTTGACAGGGGGTTTGTACGAGCAGTACTTC. This gives the protein CASSQGTVLTGGLYEQYF.